This TCR beta chain comes out of a study of T cells in Graves' hyperthyroidism and ophthalmopathy. The germline CDR1 and CDR2 sequences are MNHEY and SMNVEV (reference sequence). The junction had 12 bases not matched to a gene; V was cut back by 5 bases and J by 4 bases. The CDR3 runs 17 residues. TCR beta CDR3 sequences were amplified from RNA transcripts. HTBI primers drove first-round RT-PCR of the TCR CDR3. Each CDR3 protein gets one entry after TCRdb re-called the multiplex PCR reads with MiXCR. The sample yields under 400,000 distinct CDR3 sequences, approximately 14% seen once. In its sample, this clonotype was seen a few times.

The material sequenced was blood. This clonotype originated in a woman aged 55-70 years with Graves' hyperthyroidism. The chain uses TRBV27 and TRBJ2-2; 8 nucleotides match TRBD2. The CDR3 loop reads CASSDAPSSGTTGELFF. The CDR3 region has the DNA TGTGCCAGCAGTGACGCGCCTAGTAGCGGGACCACCGGGGAGCTGTTTTTT.